A selection of T cell receptor beta chains follows, all from one sample in a study of blood T cell repertoires in COVID-19. Measured with immunoSEQ multiplex PCR; TCRdb has only the in-frame clones, and not every one. The sample consists of about 96,000 clones, about 88% of them appearing once. The sequenced material came from peripheral blood. The receptors here all came from a woman in her sixties or seventies with acute or convalescent COVID-19. Each CDR3 is given with its conserved first and last residue. D genes are given only for firm matches. A clone size is listed for some rows: how often the clone was seen (once, few, many), or a class if it is expanded.

d_call,j_call,clone_size,v_call,cdr3_aa,cdr3_nt
.,TRBJ2-4,few,TRBV9,CASSEEAENIQYF,TGTGCCAGCAGCGAGGAGGCGGAAAACATTCAGTACTTC
.,TRBJ1-5,.,TRBV21-1,CASSKVGRVGHQPQHF,TGTGCCAGCAGCAAAGTCGGCCGGGTGGGGCATCAGCCCCAGCATTTT
.,TRBJ2-2,.,TRBV2,CASSQTGELFF,TGTGCCAGCAGTCAGACCGGGGAGCTGTTTTTT
.,TRBJ1-2,.,TRBV7-2,CASSLDGLVGYTF,TGTGCCAGCAGCTTAGACGGTTTAGTAGGCTACACCTTC
TRBD1,TRBJ2-7,.,TRBV15,CATSRDRVPIAYEQYF,TGTGCCACCAGCAGGGACAGGGTACCTATAGCCTACGAGCAGTACTTC
.,TRBJ2-2,.,TRBV6-1,CASSEGAGIGELFF,TGTGCCAGCAGTGAAGGGGCAGGTATCGGGGAGCTGTTTTTT
TRBD1,TRBJ1-4,.,TRBV30,CAWSVTGAGEKLFF,TGTGCCTGGAGTGTGACAGGGGCGGGTGAAAAACTGTTTTTT
TRBD1,TRBJ1-2,.,TRBV9,CASSVEPGTGDYGYTF,TGTGCCAGCAGCGTAGAGCCCGGGACAGGGGACTATGGCTACACCTTC
TRBD1,TRBJ1-6,.,TRBV10-1,CASSDGQGNSPLHF,TGCGCCAGCAGTGACGGACAGGGGAATTCACCCCTCCACTTT
.,TRBJ1-2,.,TRBV6-5,CASRFDPRVNYGYTF,TGTGCCAGCAGATTCGACCCCAGGGTAAACTATGGCTACACCTTC
.,TRBJ1-1,.,TRBV7-2,CASSSLRDTEAFF,TGTGCCAGCAGCTCCCTTCGGGACACTGAAGCTTTCTTT
.,TRBJ2-7,.,TRBV12-3/TRBV12-4,CASSSSGIYEQYF,TGTGCCAGCAGTTCCTCTGGCATCTACGAGCAGTACTTC